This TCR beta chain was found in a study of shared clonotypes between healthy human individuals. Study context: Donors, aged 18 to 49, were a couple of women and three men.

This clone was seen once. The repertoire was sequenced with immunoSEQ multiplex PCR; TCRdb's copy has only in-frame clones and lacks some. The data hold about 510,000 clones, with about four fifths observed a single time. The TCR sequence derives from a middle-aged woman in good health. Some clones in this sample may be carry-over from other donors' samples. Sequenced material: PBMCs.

The chain's CDR3 is CASSQNRGHGYTF. The CDR3 DNA follows: TGTGCCAGCAGCCAAAACAGGGGGCATGGCTACACCTTC. The V gene is TRBV14, the J gene TRBJ1-2; 9 nucleotides align to TRBD1. The germline V gene has CDR1 SGHDN and CDR2 FVKESK. V was clipped by 2 bases and J by 6 bases; unmatched bases: 1. This CDR3 is 13 amino acids long.